This TCR beta chain originates from a study of vaccination effects on CD4 cells after COVID-19. Findings of the study overall: Long after vaccination, the clones induced by infection and by vaccine shrank markedly in size.

Note on this clone: Its target is not known.

ViraFEST expansion of antigen-specific CD4+ T cells with viral peptide pools preceded sequencing. Scientists isolated CD4+ T cells after a roughly 9-day culture period ended. Two-dose vaccination with either BNT162b2 or mRNA-1273 was given to the participants. TCRdb keeps only in-frame clones here, not all; method: immunoSEQ multiplex PCR. The sample lists tens of thousands of clones, 76% occurring once. J lost 5 bases, V lost 1 base, and 9 bases had no gene match. Germline V gene lookup returns CDR1 SGHTA and CDR2 FQGNSA. The CDR3 is made up of 17 amino acids. Specimen: CD4+ T cells from PBMCs cultured with HCoV-OC43 spike peptides, collected after COVID-19 vaccination. As to subset: HCoV-OC43 spike overlapping peptide pool stimulation. The chain couples TRBV7-2 to TRBJ2-5; TRBD1 aligns across 11 bases. The source is a human donor who received a COVID-19 vaccine. The CDR3 DNA sequence: TGTGCCAGCAGCTTAGATTGGGGACAGGGGGTAGGGGAGACCCAGTACTTC. Translation: CASSLDWGQGVGETQYF.